Presented here are 26 T cell receptor beta chains from one specimen sequenced in a study of cytomegalovirus exposure and HLA in healthy donors. 13 Jbeta primers and 60 Vbeta primers were used for the PCR. Assay: immunoSEQ multiplex PCR; the TCRdb copy retains only in-frame clones and omits some. The sample lists under 150,000 clones, around nine tenths occurring once. Sequences were obtained from PBMCs. All receptors derive from a woman aged 25 to 39 in good health and CMV-seronegative.

The chain joins TRBV28 to TRBJ2-3; the match to TRBD2 covers 11 bases. CDR3 length: 13 residues. Germline loops: CDR1 MDHEN, CDR2 SYDVKM. The ends lost 10 bases at V and 6 bases at J; junction bases unmatched: 6. CDR3 amino acids: CATTLAGGDTQYF. The DNA of the CDR3 is TGTGCCACCACGTTAGCGGGGGGGGATACGCAGTATTTT.

The chain recombines TRBV7-6 with TRBJ1-1; 9 nucleotides line up with TRBD1. CDR3 length equals 14 residues. With V trimmed by 4 bases and J by 3 bases, 3 bases remained unmatched. CDR1 and CDR2 from the germline V gene are SGHVS and FNYEAQ. CDR3 sequence reads: CASSYRTGDTEAFF. DNA of the CDR3: TGTGCCAGCAGCTACCGGACAGGGGACACTGAAGCTTTCTTT.

The CDR3 sequence: CASSLGQAVNEQFF. In DNA form, the CDR3 reads TGTGCCAGCAGCCTCGGACAGGCGGTCAATGAGCAGTTCTTC. The chain joins TRBV2 to TRBJ2-1; 7 nucleotides match TRBD1. Germline-derived CDR1 and CDR2 are SNHLY and FYNNEI. The CDR3 is 14 residues long. The V segment lost 6 bases and the J segment 6 bases; nucleotides outside the gene matches: 8.

The CDR3 DNA follows: TGTGCCAGTTCCAGGGTTTCGACTAATGAAAAACTGTTTTTT. It codes for CASSRVSTNEKLFF. The genes are TRBV19 and TRBJ1-4; maybe TRBD1 (5 bases). Trimming left V 8 bases short and J 2 bases short, with 12 bases between. CDR3 length equals 14 residues. Germline CDR1 is LNHDA and CDR2 is SQIVND (reference sequence).

The gene calls are TRBV5-4 and TRBJ2-5, with TRBD2 matching 10 bases. Per germline, CDR1 SGHNT and CDR2 YYREEE (reference sequence). The J segment lost 2 bases and the V segment lost 0 bases, leaving 4 bases of the junction unmatched. The CDR3 contains 16 residues. CDR3 sequence reads: CASSLEASGGQETQYF. The CDR3 DNA is TGTGCCAGCAGCTTGGAAGCTAGCGGGGGACAAGAGACCCAGTACTTC.

V is TRBV9 and J is TRBJ2-1, with a weak D call TRBD2 (5 bases). V was shortened by 0 bases and J by 5 bases, with 12 bases between the two germline ends. There are 15 residues in the CDR3. Germline values: CDR1 SGDLS, CDR2 YYNGEE. CDR3 residues: CASSVVASPDNEQFF. The CDR3 DNA reads as TGTGCCAGCAGCGTAGTAGCGTCCCCAGACAATGAGCAGTTCTTC. The entire variable domain, with the rest obtained from reference TRBV9 and TRBJ2-1, is as follows: DSGVTQTPKHLITATGQRVTLRCSPRSGDLSVYWYQQSLDQGLQFLIQYYNGEERAKGNILERFSAQQFPDLHSELNLSSLELGDSALYFCASSVVASPDNEQFFGPGTRLTVL.

The chain couples TRBV25-1 to TRBJ1-3; perhaps TRBD1 as D (6 bases). The germline V gene has CDR1 MGHDK and CDR2 SYGVNS. V shed 5 bases and J shed 3 bases, with 17 bases lying between them. This CDR3 spans 16 amino acids. The CDR3 nucleotides read TGTGCCAGCAGTCCTATCGGGACATTCGTTGGAAACACCATATATTTT. Translated: CASSPIGTFVGNTIYF. The entire variable domain, with the rest obtained from reference TRBV25-1 and TRBJ1-3, is as follows: EADIYQTPRYLVIGTGKKITLECSQTMGHDKMYWYQQDPGMELHLIHYSYGVNSTEKGDLSSESTVSRIRTEHFPLTLESARPSHTSQYLCASSPIGTFVGNTIYFGEGSWLTVV.

As regards this clone: Other DNA sequences from this sample encode an identical CDR3 as well. The V call is TRBV4-3, the J call TRBJ2-1; weak D call: TRBD2 (5 bases). CDR3 length equals 13 residues. Trimming took 1 base from V and 4 from J, leaving 5 bases between them. Germline V gene lookup returns CDR1 LGHNA and CDR2 YSLEER. CDR3 DNA: TGCGCCAGCAGCCAAGCGGGGTACAATGAGCAGTTCTTC. This sequence encodes CASSQAGYNEQFF.

The chain carries TRBV30 and TRBJ1-1, with D possibly being TRBD1 (6 bases). This CDR3 region has 13 residues. Trimming took off 4 bases at V and 0 bases at J, with 9 bases between the two ends. From germline, CDR1 is GTSNPN and CDR2 SVGIG (reference sequence). CDR3 protein: CAWTGQMNTEAFF. The DNA for the CDR3 is TGTGCCTGGACTGGACAGATGAACACTGAAGCTTTCTTT.

J is TRBJ2-2 and V is TRBV9, with 7 bases that match TRBD1. Germline V gene lookup returns CDR1 SGDLS and CDR2 YYNGEE. The ends lost 4 bases at V and 1 base at J; junction bases unmatched: 7. CDR3 length equals 16 residues. The CDR3 nucleotides read TGTGCCAGCAGCAAAGACGGGACAGTGAACACCGGGGAGCTGTTTTTT. Translated: CASSKDGTVNTGELFF.

This sequence joins TRBV7-2 and TRBJ2-3; D might be TRBD2 (5 bases). The CDR3 consists of 14 residues. Between the trimmed V and J ends, which lost 4 bases and 5 bases, there was a span of 13 bases. Germline loops: CDR1 SGHTA, CDR2 FQGNSA. The CDR3 is CASSSLSRGDTQYF. The CDR3 nucleotides are TGTGCCAGCAGCTCCTTATCACGGGGAGATACGCAGTATTTT.

The chain combines TRBV28 with TRBJ1-6, with unresolved D. V lost 5 bases to trimming and J lost 10 bases, with 12 bases between them. Germline-derived CDR1 and CDR2 are MDHEN and SYDVKM. The CDR3 has 13 amino acids. Here the CDR3 DNA reads TGTGCCAGCAGTCTTGGCGGTGGCTCACCCCTCCACTTT. Translation: CASSLGGGSPLHF. The entire variable domain, with the rest obtained from reference TRBV28 and TRBJ1-6, is as follows: DVKVTQSSRYLVKRTGEKVFLECVQDMDHENMFWYRQDPGLGLRLIYFSYDVKMKEKGDIPEGYSVSREKKERFSLILESASTNQTSMYLCASSLGGGSPLHFGNGTRLTVT.

V gene TRBV2 combines with J gene TRBJ2-1, with 9 positions matching TRBD1. With V trimmed by 6 bases and J by 6 bases, 3 bases remained unmatched. The CDR3 extends over 13 amino acids. CDR1 and CDR2 (germline): SNHLY, FYNNEI. Written as DNA, the CDR3 is TGTGCCAGCAGACAGGGGGCGCGCAATGAGCAGTTCTTC. Its protein product is CASRQGARNEQFF.

The chain uses TRBV2 and TRBJ2-7; TRBD1 matches at 8 bases. V was clipped by 8 bases and J by 5 bases; unmatched bases: 14. This CDR3 has 15 residues. Germline V gene sequence: CDR1 SNHLY, CDR2 FYNNEI. DNA of the CDR3: TGTGCCAGCTATGACGGGCAGGGGGCGCGGAACGAGCAGTACTTC. Protein: CASYDGQGARNEQYF.

This clone was detected once. This CDR3 reads CASRRGLSSYNEQFF. In DNA form, the CDR3 reads TGTGCCAGCAGGAGGGGGCTAAGCTCCTACAATGAGCAGTTCTTC. J is TRBJ2-1 and V is TRBV28; 7 nucleotides align to TRBD1. Trimming removed 6 bases from V and 0 bases from J; junction bases left unmatched: 5. The germline V gene has CDR1 MDHEN and CDR2 SYDVKM. This CDR3 has 15 amino acids.

The J gene is TRBJ2-3, the V gene TRBV6-5; possibly TRBD2 for D (6 bases). Germline-derived CDR1 and CDR2 are MNHEY and SVGAGI. The CDR3 runs 15 residues. V gave up 5 bases and J gave up 3 bases, with 15 bases separating them. CDR3 region: CASSRTIVGTDTQYF. In DNA, the CDR3 is TGTGCCAGCAGTCGGACTATAGTGGGGACAGATACGCAGTATTTT.

The chain has TRBV11-3 and TRBJ2-1, with 9 bases matching TRBD1. Germline V gene sequence: CDR1 SGHNT, CDR2 YENEEA. With V trimmed by 5 bases and J by 8 bases, 10 bases remained unmatched. The CDR3 runs to 15 residues. Here the CDR3 reads CASSPGQGGADEQFF. The CDR3 region has the DNA TGTGCCAGCAGCCCGGGACAGGGAGGGGCGGATGAGCAGTTCTTC.

V is TRBV5-8 and J is TRBJ1-4, with 9 bases aligning to TRBD1. CDR3 length equals 15 residues. The junction had 4 bases not matched to a gene; V was cut back by 0 bases and J by 7 bases. Looked up from germline, CDR1 is SGHTS and CDR2 is YDEGEE. CDR3 residues: CASSLEQGAGEKLFF. The CDR3 bases are TGTGCCAGCAGCTTGGAACAGGGGGCAGGTGAAAAACTGTTTTTT.

CDR3: CASSQLGTGADTEAFF. The CDR3 DNA sequence: TGTGCCAGCAGTCAACTCGGGACAGGGGCGGACACTGAAGCTTTCTTT. The V call is TRBV6-6, the J call TRBJ1-1, with TRBD1 identical over 10 bases. CDR3 length: 16 residues. CDR1 is MNHNY, CDR2 SVGAGI, per germline (reference sequence). The V and J ends lost 5 bases and 3 bases, in that order; junction bases with no gene match: 9.

The V gene is TRBV6-5, the J gene TRBJ2-1, with TRBD2 matching over 9 bases. V lost 2 bases and J lost 5; bases outside the gene matches: 4. From germline, CDR1 is MNHEY and CDR2 SVGAGI. The CDR3 contains 15 residues. The CDR3 here is CASSYVAGGHNEQFF. CDR3 in DNA: TGTGCCAGCAGTTACGTGGCGGGAGGGCACAATGAGCAGTTCTTC.

This clone was recorded once. CDR3 loop: CASSYGQGTSYGYTF. In DNA, the CDR3 is TGTGCCAGCAGTTATGGGCAGGGGACATCCTATGGCTACACCTTC. The chain joins TRBV6-5 to TRBJ1-2; tentatively, D is TRBD1 (6 bases). The CDR3 spans 15 residues. V was trimmed by 3 bases and J by 4 bases, leaving 15 bases between them. Germline V gene sequence: CDR1 MNHEY, CDR2 SVGAGI.

This clone showed up just a few times. The chain recombines TRBV6-6 with TRBJ1-2; D is unclear. V gave up 5 bases and J gave up 2 bases, with 12 bases separating them. The germline V gene encodes CDR1 MNHNY and CDR2 SVGAGI (reference sequence). The CDR3 length is 14 residues. The CDR3 DNA reads TGTGCCAGCAGTCGACAACAAAGAAACTATGGCTACACCTTC. Translated: CASSRQQRNYGYTF.

This chain joins TRBV18 and TRBJ2-5, with 8 bases fitting TRBD1. With V trimmed by 3 bases and J by 5 bases, 5 bases remained unmatched. Germline V lookup: CDR1 KGHSH, CDR2 LQKENI. The CDR3 has 14 residues. The CDR3 sequence is CASSPRTGMETQYF. The CDR3 DNA reads as TGTGCCAGCTCACCGAGGACAGGGATGGAGACCCAGTACTTC.

This chain uses TRBV27 with TRBJ1-1; TRBD1 is a possible D gene (6 bases). CDR3 length: 17 amino acids. Germline assignment: CDR1 MNHEY and CDR2 SMNVEV (reference sequence). The V end lost 2 bases, the J end lost 0 bases, and 16 bases lay between the germline ends. The CDR3 DNA reads TGTGCCAGCAGTTTACGCCACCCAGGGGCTTTGAACACTGAAGCTTTCTTT. Amino acid sequence: CASSLRHPGALNTEAFF.

The rearrangement uses TRBV27 and TRBJ2-7, with 8 positions matching TRBD2. Germline trimming cut 4 bases from V and 0 bases from J; bases unmatched to any gene: 2. CDR1 is MNHEY and CDR2 is SMNVEV in the germline V gene (reference sequence). This CDR3 comprises 14 residues. Here the CDR3 reads CASSWSGSSYEQYF. CDR3 bases: TGTGCCAGCAGTTGGAGCGGGAGCTCCTACGAGCAGTACTTC.

Only a few counts were recorded for this clone. The V gene is TRBV6-6, the J gene TRBJ1-1; 7 positions match TRBD1. The CDR3 spans 14 residues. Germline V gene lookup returns CDR1 MNHNY and CDR2 SVGAGI (reference sequence). J was trimmed by 1 base and V by 5 bases; bases with no gene match: 4. CDR3: CASSHRGENTEAFF. DNA for the CDR3: TGTGCCAGCAGTCACAGGGGCGAGAACACTGAAGCTTTCTTT.